Each of the 21 T cell receptor beta chains below was sequenced from the same sample in a study of T cell repertoires in ileal Crohn's disease. Sequencing used immunoSEQ multiplex PCR; TCRdb keeps in-frame clones, though not all of them. Here the sample spans roughly 14,000 clones, 78% being singletons. The specimen was ileal tissue. Receptors were obtained from an adult with Crohn's disease.

The chain recombines TRBV28 with TRBJ2-7; 9 nucleotides line up with TRBD2. The germline V gene encodes CDR1 MDHEN and CDR2 SYDVKM. This CDR3 spans 15 amino acids. V was clipped by 10 bases and J by 0 bases; unmatched bases: 10. CDR3 DNA: TGTGCCATCCATAGCGGGAGCGGACCCTCCTACGAGCAGTACTTC. Translation gives CAIHSGSGPSYEQYF. Full variable domain (outside the CDR3, taken from reference TRBV28 and TRBJ2-7): DVKVTQSSRYLVKRTGEKVFLECVQDMDHENMFWYRQDPGLGLRLIYFSYDVKMKEKGDIPEGYSVSREKKERFSLILESASTNQTSMYLCAIHSGSGPSYEQYFGPGTRLTVT.

The gene calls are TRBV27 and TRBJ2-2, with 10 nucleotides matching TRBD1. Losses at the gene ends were 4 bases for V and 4 bases for J; bases not matched to a gene: 3. The V gene's germline CDR1 is MNHEY and CDR2 SMNVEV (reference sequence). The CDR3 runs to 15 residues. CDR3 nucleotide sequence: TGTGCCAGCAGTTGGGGACAGGGGTTCACCGGGGAGCTGTTTTTT. Residues: CASSWGQGFTGELFF.

The rearrangement links TRBV18 to TRBJ2-7; D may be TRBD2 (6 bases). V lost 3 bases to trimming and J lost 2 bases, with 17 bases between them. CDR1 is KGHSH, CDR2 LQKENI, per germline. This CDR3 has 16 residues. The CDR3, as DNA: TGTGCCAGCTCACCGCCAGGAGGGTTCTTAACCTACGAGCAGTACTTC. Translated, it gives CASSPPGGFLTYEQYF.

V gene TRBV29-1 combines with J gene TRBJ1-2; D perhaps matches TRBD1 (6 bases). Trimming pared 0 bases from V and 5 bases from J, leaving 10 bases between. Germline CDR1 and CDR2: SQVTM and ANQGSEA. CDR3 size: 13 residues. The CDR3 DNA is TGCAGCGTTGAAGATGCGGACAGATATGGCTACACCTTC. This translates into CSVEDADRYGYTF. Complete variable domain (other parts from reference TRBV29-1 and TRBJ1-2): SAVISQKPSRDICQRGTSLTIQCQVDSQVTMMFWYRQQPGQSLTLIATANQGSEATYESGFVIDKFPISRPNLTFSTLTVSNMSPEDSSIYLCSVEDADRYGYTFGSGTRLTVV.

This rearrangement joins TRBV4-1 to TRBJ2-7; 13 bases agree with TRBD2. V was pared by 1 base and J by 2 bases, with 2 bases of the junction left unmatched. This CDR3 is built from 16 residues. Germline V CDR1 and CDR2: MGHRA, YSYEKL. The CDR3 region is CASSQATSGGAYEQYF. DNA of the CDR3: TGCGCCAGCAGCCAAGCAACTAGCGGGGGGGCCTACGAGCAGTACTTC.

This chain uses TRBV30 with TRBJ2-1, with D perhaps matching TRBD1 (6 bases). The CDR3 runs 14 residues. V dropped 4 bases and J dropped 4 bases, with 14 bases sitting between them. The V gene's germline CDR1 is GTSNPN and CDR2 SVGIG (reference sequence). The chain's CDR3 is CAWIPGAGYNEQFF. CDR3 bases: TGTGCCTGGATCCCAGGGGCAGGTTACAATGAGCAGTTCTTC.

V and J are TRBV5-1 and TRBJ2-3; D unclear. The CDR3 covers 13 residues. The V gene lost 0 bases and the J gene lost 3 bases, with 5 bases spanning the gap. The germline V gene has CDR1 SGHRS and CDR2 YFSETQ. The CDR3 loop reads CASSLVGTDTQYF. CDR3 nucleotide sequence: TGCGCCAGCAGCTTGGTCGGGACAGATACGCAGTATTTT.

V and J are TRBV5-4 and TRBJ1-1, with 8 bases fitting TRBD1. The germline CDR1 and CDR2 sequences are SGHNT and YYREEE (reference sequence). Losses at the gene ends were 3 bases for V and 1 base for J; bases not matched to a gene: 8. The CDR3 has 16 amino acids. The DNA of the CDR3 is TGTGCCAGCAGCTCGGGGACAGGTACTTCGAACACTGAAGCTTTCTTT. Translated, it gives CASSSGTGTSNTEAFF.

V gene TRBV10-2 combines with J gene TRBJ2-5; possibly TRBD1 for D (6 bases). Germline V gives CDR1 WSHSY, CDR2 SAAADI. The CDR3 runs to 12 residues. V dropped 10 bases and J dropped 1 base, with 10 bases sitting between them. CDR3 sequence (DNA): TGCGCCACCAGCAGGGGCCAAGAGACCCAGTACTTC. The encoded protein is CATSRGQETQYF.

The chain has TRBV7-4 and TRBJ1-2; tentatively, D is TRBD1 (5 bases). CDR3 size: 17 residues. Germline CDR1 reads SGHVT; CDR2 reads SQSDAQ. V was cut by 6 bases and J by 0 bases, with 20 bases left in between. In DNA, the CDR3 is TGTGCCAGCAGTCGTATGGTGCCCGGGGACTCTAACTATGGCTACACCTTC. It specifies CASSRMVPGDSNYGYTF.

The chain carries TRBV5-1 and TRBJ1-4, with TRBD1 matching over 8 bases. V lost 4 bases, J lost 5 bases, and 4 bases stayed unmatched. This CDR3 region has 14 residues. Looked up from germline, CDR1 is SGHRS and CDR2 is YFSETQ. The CDR3 DNA reads as TGCGCCAGCAGCCCGGACAGGGCCAATGAAAAACTGTTTTTT. Protein product: CASSPDRANEKLFF.

This chain joins TRBV28 and TRBJ1-2, with D unclear. Germline-derived CDR1 and CDR2 are MDHEN and SYDVKM. The CDR3 has 12 residues. V lost 2 bases and J 4 bases, leaving 5 bases between the germline ends. As DNA, the CDR3 is TGTGCCAGCAGTTTAAACTTCTATGGCTACACCTTC. Protein: CASSLNFYGYTF.

V usage is TRBV30 and J usage is TRBJ2-2, with D perhaps matching TRBD1 (5 bases). Germline V gene sequence: CDR1 GTSNPN, CDR2 SVGIG (reference sequence). V lost 4 bases to trimming and J lost 2 bases, with 8 bases between them. The CDR3 covers 13 residues. Here the CDR3 DNA reads TGTGCCTGGAACAGGCACAACACCGGGGAGCTGTTTTTT. Its translation is CAWNRHNTGELFF. Filled out from reference TRBV30 and TRBJ2-2, the complete variable domain reads SQTIHQWPATLVQPVGSPLSLECTVEGTSNPNLYWYRQAAGRGLQLLFYSVGIGQISSEVPQNLSASRPQDRQFILSSKKLLLSDSGFYLCAWNRHNTGELFFGEGSRLTVL.

The V call is TRBV5-6, the J call TRBJ1-1; tentatively, D is TRBD1 (5 bases). Germline lookup yields CDR1 SGHDT and CDR2 YYEEEE. Trimming shortened V by 2 bases and J by 7 bases, and 6 bases separated the two germline ends. The CDR3 length is 11 residues. CDR3 nucleotides: TGTGCCAGCAGCTTTCAGGGTGAAGCTTTCTTT. Protein: CASSFQGEAFF.

The sample holds a few counts of this clone. The chain carries TRBV7-2 and TRBJ2-3, with 7 bases that match TRBD2. Trimming took 2 bases from V and 0 from J; bases not matched to a gene: 5. There are 16 residues in the CDR3. Germline lookup yields CDR1 SGHTA and CDR2 FQGNSA. This chain's CDR3 is CASSLQTGGSTDTQYF. The DNA for the CDR3 is TGTGCCAGCAGCTTACAAACGGGGGGAAGCACAGATACGCAGTATTTT. The complete variable domain, with remaining parts taken from reference TRBV7-2 and TRBJ2-3, reads GAGVSQSPSNKVTEKGKDVELRCDPISGHTALYWYRQSLGQGLEFLIYFQGNSAPDKSGLPSDRFSAERTGGSVSTLTIQRTQQEDSAVYLCASSLQTGGSTDTQYFGPGTRLTVL.

The rearrangement uses TRBV28 and TRBJ1-4; the D gene is possibly TRBD1 (5 bases). The CDR3 has 16 amino acids. Trimming removed 6 bases from V and 2 bases from J, with 16 bases in between. Per the germline V gene, CDR1 is MDHEN and CDR2 is SYDVKM. In DNA, the CDR3 is TGTGCCAGCAGGTCCCTCCAGGGAACGACTAATGAAAAACTGTTTTTT. Translated, it gives CASRSLQGTTNEKLFF.

The chain is built from TRBV29-1 and TRBJ1-3; D is ambiguous. The V gene lost 2 bases and the J gene lost 1 base, with 3 bases spanning the gap. Germline CDR1 is SQVTM and CDR2 is ANQGSEA. CDR3 length equals 12 residues. The CDR3 spells CSVESSGNTIYF. Written as DNA, the CDR3 is TGCAGCGTTGAATCTTCTGGAAACACCATATATTTT.

The rearrangement links TRBV5-1 to TRBJ2-3; 8 bases line up with TRBD2. V lost 4 bases and J lost 1; bases outside the gene matches: 2. Per the germline V gene, CDR1 is SGHRS and CDR2 is YFSETQ. There are 14 residues in the CDR3. Written as DNA, the CDR3 is TGCGCCAGCAGCCCGGGGGGGGGCACAGATACGCAGTATTTT. Its protein product is CASSPGGGTDTQYF. Combining the CDR3 with reference TRBV5-1 and TRBJ2-3 gives the whole variable domain KAGVTQTPRYLIKTRGQQVTLSCSPISGHRSVSWYQQTPGQGLQFLFEYFSETQRNKGNFPGRFSGRQFSNSRSEMNVSTLELGDSALYLCASSPGGGTDTQYFGPGTRLTVL.

The rearrangement joins TRBV5-5 to TRBJ2-7; D gene unclear. This CDR3 region has 14 residues. CDR1 SGHKS and CDR2 YYEKEE come from the germline V gene (reference sequence). V was pared by 9 bases and J by 0 bases, with 16 bases between. CDR3 residues: CATKREAASYEQYF. In nucleotides, the CDR3 is TGTGCCACGAAGCGTGAGGCAGCCTCCTACGAGCAGTACTTC.

This chain uses TRBV11-2 with TRBJ2-5; perhaps TRBD2 as D (6 bases). This CDR3 is built from 14 residues. Germline values: CDR1 SGHAT, CDR2 FQNNGV. The V and J ends lost 2 bases and 3 bases respectively, with 10 bases between them. This chain's CDR3 is CASSLWRGEETQYF. CDR3 DNA: TGTGCCAGCAGCTTATGGCGGGGCGAAGAGACCCAGTACTTC.

V usage is TRBV7-9 and J usage is TRBJ2-3; 10 positions agree with TRBD2. The CDR3 totals 16 residues. After removal of 2 bases from V and 1 base from J, the junction contained 3 bases not matched to a gene. Germline-derived CDR1 and CDR2 are SEHNR and FQNEAQ (reference sequence). The CDR3 DNA is TGTGCCAGCAGCTTAATCCTAGCGGGGGGCACAGATACGCAGTATTTT. This codes for CASSLILAGGTDTQYF. Filled out from reference TRBV7-9 and TRBJ2-3, the complete variable domain reads DTGVSQNPRHKITKRGQNVTFRCDPISEHNRLYWYRQTLGQGPEFLTYFQNEAQLEKSRLLSDRFSAERPKGSFSTLEIQRTEQGDSAMYLCASSLILAGGTDTQYFGPGTRLTVL.